This TCR beta chain was observed in a study of blood T cell repertoires in COVID-19. Study overall: PBMCs, B-cell-depleted T cells, or T cells were the source of the cDNA or gDNA that made up the material.

The V end was cut by 5 bases, the J end by 3 bases, with 15 bases between. This CDR3 spans 15 amino acids. Germline assignment: CDR1 SEHNR and CDR2 FQNEAQ (reference sequence). Repertoires were generated with immunoSEQ multiplex PCR, while TCRdb's copy carries only in-frame clones and drops some. This table has 330,000 or so clones, about 91% appearing once. The sequencing input was peripheral blood. This clonotype was sampled from a man between 25 and 39 years old with COVID-19, enrolled during active disease. The gene calls are TRBV7-9 and TRBJ2-3; perhaps TRBD2 as D (5 bases). CDR3: CASSPPEAFTDTQYF. In nucleotides, the CDR3 is TGTGCCAGCAGCCCTCCGGAGGCCTTTACAGATACGCAGTATTTT.